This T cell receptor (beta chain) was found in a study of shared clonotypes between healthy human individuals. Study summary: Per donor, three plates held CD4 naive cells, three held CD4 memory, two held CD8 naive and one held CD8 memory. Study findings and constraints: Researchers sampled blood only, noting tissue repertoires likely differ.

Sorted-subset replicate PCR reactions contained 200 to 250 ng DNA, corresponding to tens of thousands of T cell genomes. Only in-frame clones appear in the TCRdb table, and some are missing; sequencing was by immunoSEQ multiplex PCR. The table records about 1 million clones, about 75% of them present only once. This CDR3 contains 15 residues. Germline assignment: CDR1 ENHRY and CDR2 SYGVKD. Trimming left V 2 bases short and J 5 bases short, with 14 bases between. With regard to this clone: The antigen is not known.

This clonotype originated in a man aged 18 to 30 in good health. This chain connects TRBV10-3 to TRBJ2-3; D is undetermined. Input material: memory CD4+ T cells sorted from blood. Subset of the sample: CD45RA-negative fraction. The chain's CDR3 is CAISEIWKDGDTQYF. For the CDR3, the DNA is TGTGCCATCAGTGAGATATGGAAAGATGGAGATACGCAGTATTTT.